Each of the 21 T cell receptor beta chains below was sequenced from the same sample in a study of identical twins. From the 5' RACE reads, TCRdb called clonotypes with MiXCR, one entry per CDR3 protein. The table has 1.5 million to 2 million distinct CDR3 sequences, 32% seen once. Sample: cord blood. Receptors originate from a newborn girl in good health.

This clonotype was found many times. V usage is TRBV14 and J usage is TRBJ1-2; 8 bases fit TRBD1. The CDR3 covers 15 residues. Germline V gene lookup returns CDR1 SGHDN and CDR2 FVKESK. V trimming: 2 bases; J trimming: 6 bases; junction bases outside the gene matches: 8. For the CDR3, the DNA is TGTGCCAGCAGCCAATTTCGAGGACAGGGACATGGCTACACCTTC. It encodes CASSQFRGQGHGYTF.

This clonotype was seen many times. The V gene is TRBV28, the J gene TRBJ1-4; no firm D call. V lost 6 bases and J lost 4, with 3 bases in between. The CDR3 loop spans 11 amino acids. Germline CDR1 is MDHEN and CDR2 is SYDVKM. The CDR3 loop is CASRRNEKLFF. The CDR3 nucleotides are TGTGCCAGCAGGCGTAATGAAAAACTGTTTTTT.

For the CDR3, the DNA is TGTGCCAGCATCGCGGGACTAGCCCTCTCCTACGAGCAGTACTTC. This gives the protein CASIAGLALSYEQYF. This chain uses TRBV6-6 with TRBJ2-7, with TRBD2 matching 9 bases. Trimming removed 7 bases from V and 0 bases from J; junction bases left unmatched: 7. Germline V CDR1 and CDR2: MNHNY, SVGAGI (reference sequence). This CDR3 is 15 amino acids long.

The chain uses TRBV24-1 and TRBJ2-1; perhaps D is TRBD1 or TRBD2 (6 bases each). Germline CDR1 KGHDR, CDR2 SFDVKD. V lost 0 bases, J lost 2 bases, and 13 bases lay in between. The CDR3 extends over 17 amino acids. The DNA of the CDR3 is TGTGCCACCAGTGATTTGCAGCCTAGGGGGGCCTACAATGAGCAGTTCTTC. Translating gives CATSDLQPRGAYNEQFF.

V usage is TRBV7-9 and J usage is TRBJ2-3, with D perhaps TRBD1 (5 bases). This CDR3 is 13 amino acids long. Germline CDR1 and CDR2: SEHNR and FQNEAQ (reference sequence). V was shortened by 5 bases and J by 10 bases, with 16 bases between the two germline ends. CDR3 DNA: TGTGCCAGCAGCCCCAGACAGTCTGAGGCGCAGTATTTT. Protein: CASSPRQSEAQYF.

DNA for the CDR3: TGTGCCAGCAAGGAGGGCGGAAAGAACACTGAAGCTTTCTTT. Translated, it gives CASKEGGKNTEAFF. This chain joins TRBV5-5 and TRBJ1-1; D gene ambiguous. V lost 6 bases to trimming and J lost 1 base, with 13 bases between them. Per germline, CDR1 SGHKS and CDR2 YYEKEE (reference sequence). The CDR3 extends over 14 amino acids.

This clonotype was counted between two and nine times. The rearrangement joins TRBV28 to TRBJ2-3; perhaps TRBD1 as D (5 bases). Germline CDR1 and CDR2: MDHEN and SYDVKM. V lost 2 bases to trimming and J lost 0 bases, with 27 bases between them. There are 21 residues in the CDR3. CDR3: CASSLPGSPEGAETSTDTQYF. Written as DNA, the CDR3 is TGTGCCAGCAGTTTACCAGGAAGCCCCGAAGGGGCGGAAACTAGCACAGATACGCAGTATTTT.

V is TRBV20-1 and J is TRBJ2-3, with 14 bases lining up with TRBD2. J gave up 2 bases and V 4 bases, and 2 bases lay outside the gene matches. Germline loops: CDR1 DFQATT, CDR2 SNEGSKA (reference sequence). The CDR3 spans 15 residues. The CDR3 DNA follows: TGCAGTGCTACGACTAGCGGGGGGGTCACAGATACGCAGTATTTT. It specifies CSATTSGGVTDTQYF.

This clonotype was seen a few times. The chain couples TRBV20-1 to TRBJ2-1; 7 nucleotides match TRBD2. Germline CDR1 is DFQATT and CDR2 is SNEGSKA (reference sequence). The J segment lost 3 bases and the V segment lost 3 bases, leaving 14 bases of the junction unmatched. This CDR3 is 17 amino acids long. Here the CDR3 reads CSASVEGLVFGYNEQFF. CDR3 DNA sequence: TGCAGTGCTAGCGTGGAAGGACTAGTATTCGGCTACAATGAGCAGTTCTTC.

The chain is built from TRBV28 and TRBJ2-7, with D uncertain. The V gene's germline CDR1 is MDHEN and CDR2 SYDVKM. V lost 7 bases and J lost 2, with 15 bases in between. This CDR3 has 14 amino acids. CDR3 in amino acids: CASIRDATPYEQYF. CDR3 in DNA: TGTGCCAGCATTAGAGACGCGACCCCCTACGAGCAGTACTTC.

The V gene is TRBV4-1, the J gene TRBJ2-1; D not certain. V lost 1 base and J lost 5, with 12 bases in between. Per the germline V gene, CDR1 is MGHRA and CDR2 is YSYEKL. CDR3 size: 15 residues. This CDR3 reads CASSQGALWNNEQFF. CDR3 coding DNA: TGCGCCAGCAGCCAAGGGGCCTTGTGGAACAATGAGCAGTTCTTC.

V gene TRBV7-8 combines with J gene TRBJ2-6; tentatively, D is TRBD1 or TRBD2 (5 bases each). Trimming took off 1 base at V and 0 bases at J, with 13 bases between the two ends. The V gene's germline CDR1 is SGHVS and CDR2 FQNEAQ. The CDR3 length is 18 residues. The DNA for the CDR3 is TGTGCCAGCAGCTTAGAACGAGGGGTCTACTCTGGGGCCAACGTCCTGACTTTC. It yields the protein CASSLERGVYSGANVLTF. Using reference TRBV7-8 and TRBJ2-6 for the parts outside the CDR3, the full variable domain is GAGVSQSPRYKVAKRGQDVALRCDPISGHVSLFWYQQALGQGPEFLTYFQNEAQLDKSGLPSDRFFAERPEGSVSTLKIQRTQQEDSAVYLCASSLERGVYSGANVLTFGAGSRLTVL.

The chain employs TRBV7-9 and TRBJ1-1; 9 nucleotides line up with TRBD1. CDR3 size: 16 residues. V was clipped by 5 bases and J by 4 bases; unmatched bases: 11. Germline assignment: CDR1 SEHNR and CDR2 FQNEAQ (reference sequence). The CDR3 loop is CASSATTGGKVTEAFF. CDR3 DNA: TGTGCCAGCAGCGCTACCACAGGGGGCAAGGTCACTGAAGCTTTCTTT.

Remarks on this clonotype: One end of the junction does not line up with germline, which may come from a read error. The CDR3 DNA follows: TGCAGCGTTGGGGGGGGCACCTACAGTGAGCAGTTCTTC. This gives the protein CSVGGGTYSEQFF. The chain links TRBV29-1 to TRBJ2-1; weak D call: TRBD2 (7 bases). The CDR3 totals 13 residues. The germline V gene has CDR1 SQVTM and CDR2 ANQGSEA.

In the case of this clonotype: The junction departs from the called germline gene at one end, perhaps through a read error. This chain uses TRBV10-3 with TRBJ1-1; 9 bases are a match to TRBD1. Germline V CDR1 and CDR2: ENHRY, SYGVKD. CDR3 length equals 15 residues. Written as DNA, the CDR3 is TGTGCCATCAGTGAGCAGGGGACAGGGAACGCTGAAGCTTTCTTT. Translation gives CAISEQGTGNAEAFF.

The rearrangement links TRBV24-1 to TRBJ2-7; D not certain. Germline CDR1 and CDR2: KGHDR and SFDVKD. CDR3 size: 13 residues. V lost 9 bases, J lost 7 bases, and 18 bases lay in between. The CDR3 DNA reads TGTGCCACCGGAGCAGGACCCACTAATGAGCAGTACTTC. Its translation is CATGAGPTNEQYF.

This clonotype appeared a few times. The CDR3 region is CSASRRLAGGSYNEQFF. CDR3 DNA: TGCAGTGCTAGTAGGAGACTAGCGGGAGGGTCCTACAATGAGCAGTTCTTC. V and J are TRBV20-1 and TRBJ2-1, with TRBD2 matching 14 bases. V dropped 3 bases and J dropped 1; count of bases not matched to a gene: 5. This CDR3 comprises 17 residues. The germline gives CDR1 DFQATT, CDR2 SNEGSKA (reference sequence).

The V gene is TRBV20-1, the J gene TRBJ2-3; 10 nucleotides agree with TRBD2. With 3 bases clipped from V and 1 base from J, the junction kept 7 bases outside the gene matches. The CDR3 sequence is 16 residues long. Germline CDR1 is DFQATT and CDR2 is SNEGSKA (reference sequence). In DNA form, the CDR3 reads TGCAGTGCTAGGGGAATAGCGGGGGGCGGCACAGATACGCAGTATTTT. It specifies CSARGIAGGGTDTQYF.

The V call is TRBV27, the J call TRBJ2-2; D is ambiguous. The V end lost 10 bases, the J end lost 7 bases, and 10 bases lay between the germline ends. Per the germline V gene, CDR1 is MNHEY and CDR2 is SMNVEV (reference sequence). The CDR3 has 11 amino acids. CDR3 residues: CATFNSGELFF. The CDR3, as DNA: TGTGCCACATTTAATAGCGGGGAGCTGTTTTTT.

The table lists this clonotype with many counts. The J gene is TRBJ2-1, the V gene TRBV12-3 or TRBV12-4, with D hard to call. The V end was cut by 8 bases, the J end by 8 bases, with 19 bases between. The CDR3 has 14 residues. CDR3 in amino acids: CASRKLTNWDEQFF. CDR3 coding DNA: TGTGCCAGCCGAAAGTTAACGAACTGGGATGAGCAGTTCTTC.

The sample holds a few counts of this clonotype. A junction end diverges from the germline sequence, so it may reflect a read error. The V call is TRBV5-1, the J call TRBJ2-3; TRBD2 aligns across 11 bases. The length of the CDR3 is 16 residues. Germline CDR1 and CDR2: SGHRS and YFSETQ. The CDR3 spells CASTLTSGASTDTQYF. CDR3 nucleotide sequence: TGCGCCAGCACCTTGACTAGCGGGGCTAGCACAGATACGCAGTATTTT.